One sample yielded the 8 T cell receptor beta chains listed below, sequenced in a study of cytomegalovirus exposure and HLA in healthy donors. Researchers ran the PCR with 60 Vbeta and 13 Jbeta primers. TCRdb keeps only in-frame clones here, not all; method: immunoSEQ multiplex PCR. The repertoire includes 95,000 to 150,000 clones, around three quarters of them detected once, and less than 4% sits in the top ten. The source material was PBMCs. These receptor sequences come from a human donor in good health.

Here the CDR3 reads CASSLSGASADSYEQYF. In DNA form, the CDR3 reads TGTGCCAGCAGCTTAAGCGGTGCTAGCGCAGACTCCTACGAGCAGTACTTC. The chain employs TRBV7-6 and TRBJ2-7, with D perhaps TRBD2 (6 bases). Germline V lookup: CDR1 SGHVS, CDR2 FNYEAQ. The CDR3 has 17 residues. The V end lost 2 bases, the J end lost 0 bases, and 17 bases lay between the germline ends. Variable domain in full (rest from reference TRBV7-6 and TRBJ2-7): GAGVSQSPRYKVTKRGQDVALRCDPISGHVSLYWYRQALGQGPEFLTYFNYEAQQDKSGLPNDRFSAERPEGSISTLTIQRTEQRDSAMYRCASSLSGASADSYEQYFGPGTRLTVT.

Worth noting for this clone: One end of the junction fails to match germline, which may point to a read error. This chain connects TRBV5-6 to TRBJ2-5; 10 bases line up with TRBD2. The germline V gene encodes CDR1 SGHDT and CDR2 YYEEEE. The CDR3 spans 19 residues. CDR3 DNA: TGTGCCAGCAGCTTTTACCGGAACGGAGCGGGAGGGCCGAGGGAGACCCGGTACTTC. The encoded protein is CASSFYRNGAGGPRETRYF.

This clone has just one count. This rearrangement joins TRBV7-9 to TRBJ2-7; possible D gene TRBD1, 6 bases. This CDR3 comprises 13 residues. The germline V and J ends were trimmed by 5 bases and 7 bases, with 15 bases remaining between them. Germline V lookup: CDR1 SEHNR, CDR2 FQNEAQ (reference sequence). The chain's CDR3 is CASSQAGTREQYF. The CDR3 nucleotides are TGTGCCAGCAGCCAAGCCGGGACAAGAGAGCAGTACTTC.

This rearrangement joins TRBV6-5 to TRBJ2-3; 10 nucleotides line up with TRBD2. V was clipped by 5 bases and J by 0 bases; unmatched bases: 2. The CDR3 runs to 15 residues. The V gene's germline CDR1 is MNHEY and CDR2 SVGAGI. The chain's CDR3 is CASSPTSGSTDTQYF. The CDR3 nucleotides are TGTGCCAGCAGTCCGACTAGCGGGAGCACAGATACGCAGTATTTT.

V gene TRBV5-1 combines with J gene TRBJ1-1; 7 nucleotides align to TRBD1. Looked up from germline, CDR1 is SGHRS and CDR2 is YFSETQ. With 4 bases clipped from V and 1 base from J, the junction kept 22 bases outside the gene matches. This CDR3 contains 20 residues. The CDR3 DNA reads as TGCGCCAGCAGCGCCCCAGGGGGGAATCTATCCATCTTCCAGAACACTGAAGCTTTCTTT. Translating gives CASSAPGGNLSIFQNTEAFF.

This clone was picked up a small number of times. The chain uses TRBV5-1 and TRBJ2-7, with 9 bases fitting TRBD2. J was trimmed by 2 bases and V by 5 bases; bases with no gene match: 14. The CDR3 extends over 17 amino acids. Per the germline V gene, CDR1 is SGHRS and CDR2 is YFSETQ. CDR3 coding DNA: TGCGCCAGCAGTTTAGAACCTATAGCGGGAGTGACCTACGAGCAGTACTTC. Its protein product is CASSLEPIAGVTYEQYF.

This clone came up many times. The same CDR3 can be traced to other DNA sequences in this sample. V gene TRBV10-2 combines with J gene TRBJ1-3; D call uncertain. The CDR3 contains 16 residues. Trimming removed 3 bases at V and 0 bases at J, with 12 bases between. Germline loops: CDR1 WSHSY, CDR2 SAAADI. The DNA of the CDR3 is TGCGCCAGCAGTGAAACAGTACCCGCCTCTGGAAACACCATATATTTT. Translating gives CASSETVPASGNTIYF.

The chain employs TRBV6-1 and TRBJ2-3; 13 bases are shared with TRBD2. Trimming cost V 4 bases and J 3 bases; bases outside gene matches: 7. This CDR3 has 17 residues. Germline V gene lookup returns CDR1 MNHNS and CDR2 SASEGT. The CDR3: CASSARTSGSGTDTQYF. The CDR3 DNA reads TGTGCCAGCAGTGCCCGGACTAGCGGGAGTGGAACAGATACGCAGTATTTT.